This T cell receptor beta chain is from a study of molecular identifiers for immune sequencing clone quantification. Across the study: Sequencing covered four of five parts into which replicate RNA from roughly 18,000 or 92,000 naive CD8 cells was split. Study findings and constraints: Molecules of identical TCR sharing a barcode could underestimate highly expanded clone sizes. In naive cells, under 1% of molecules belonged to clones above 20 RNA copies, against over 99% in effector cells.

The CDR3 is 14 amino acids. V shed 1 base and J shed 5 bases, with 11 bases lying between them. From germline, CDR1 is LGHDT and CDR2 YNNKEL (reference sequence). TCRdb re-derived calls from the PCR reads in MiXCR, one entry per CDR3 protein. The sample yields about 640,000 distinct CDR3 sequences, 20% seen once. This clonotype has a handful of counts. Antigen: not known. As CD8+CD4-CCR7+CD45RA+ cells, naive CD8 T cells were sorted. The TCR originated in a human donor in good health. Some libraries in this study had Jurkat cell RNA spiked in. The rearrangement links TRBV3-1 to TRBJ2-5, with D perhaps TRBD2 (5 bases). What was sequenced was naive CD8+ T cells from blood, with Jurkat cell RNA spiked in. Subset: FACS-sorted CD8+CD4-CCR7+CD45RA+ naive T cells. For the CDR3, the DNA is TGTGCCAGCAGCCAAGTAAGCGGCGGGGAGACCCAGTACTTC. It encodes CASSQVSGGETQYF.